This TCR beta chain was observed in a study of cytomegalovirus exposure and HLA in healthy donors. Findings and limits, study-wide: In a later analysis, 15,000 to 20,000 TCR beta sequences were associated with HLA alleles at 0.05 false discovery rate. An ancestry cluster, one associated with Asian ancestry, reportedly showed fewer N-insertions than the roughly 700-donor mean in a later analysis.

This clone was picked up one time. The antigen is undetermined. It was with 60 Vbeta and 13 Jbeta primers that the PCR ran. Produced via immunoSEQ multiplex PCR; TCRdb's table is partial and in-frame only. The sample lists about 140,000 clones; approximately 70% were seen once. This CDR3 region has 15 residues. J gave up 10 bases and V 4 bases, and 11 bases lay outside the gene matches. CDR1 and CDR2 (germline): SGDLS, YYNGEE. The rearrangement joins TRBV9 to TRBJ2-1; 10 positions agree with TRBD1. The TCR sequence derives from a woman between 25 and 40 years old in good health and CMV-seronegative. The sample consisted of PBMCs. The CDR3 DNA follows: TGTGCCAGCAGCATCGGGACAGGGGAATATGGGGAGCAGTTCTTC. Its translation: CASSIGTGEYGEQFF.